What follows describes a single T cell receptor beta chain. The antigen is unknown. The repertoire was sequenced with immunoSEQ multiplex PCR; TCRdb's copy has only in-frame clones and lacks some. The table lists roughly 33,000 clones, about 76% of them singletons, with around 18% in the top ten. The data originate from a study of OX40 agonist ivuxolimab in advanced cancers. Study-wide points: Expanded clones were, on average, more numerous among CD8+ T cells than CD4+.

This CDR3 region has 15 residues. Germline V gene lookup returns CDR1 SGHRS and CDR2 YFSETQ. V lost 0 bases and J lost 8; bases outside the gene matches: 6. This specimen was CD4+ or CD8+ T cells sorted from blood, taken in a trial of the OX40 agonist ivuxolimab. V is TRBV5-1 and J is TRBJ1-4; 8 nucleotides agree with TRBD1. This receptor was taken from an adult with an advanced solid tumor such as melanoma, head and neck, liver or kidney cancer. The CDR3 here is CASSLDGQGAEKLFF. Here the CDR3 DNA reads TGCGCCAGCAGCTTGGACGGGCAGGGGGCGGAAAAACTGTTTTTT.